This T cell receptor beta chain is drawn from a study of a mutant IDH1 vaccine in newly diagnosed glioma. Study overall: Patients began vaccination 4-6 weeks after radiotherapy alone, or with temozolomide cycles. Earlier care involved radiotherapy, temozolomide, or both, and the majority received both.

Findings and caveats of the study: Overall, about 92% of patients had vaccine-induced immune responses.

The time point: week 35, safety follow-up. Alongside topical imiquimod, each dose of vaccine comprised 300 ug of mutant IDH1 20-mer peptide. The patients received vaccinations eight times, in weeks 1, 3, 5, 7, 11, 15, 19 and 23. The V end lost 2 bases, the J end lost 8 bases, and 13 bases lay between the germline ends. This CDR3 is 15 amino acids long. From germline, CDR1 is MNHNS and CDR2 SASEGT. Method: immunoSEQ multiplex PCR; TCRdb's copy keeps in-frame clones and lacks some. Of approximately 43,000 clones in the sample, 75% to 90% were seen once. This clone was observed a few times. Its specificity is not known.

The sequences come from PBMCs, collected from a glioma patient whose treatment included an IDH1 peptide vaccine. The source of this sequence is a man in his forties with glioma. V is TRBV6-1 and J is TRBJ1-6; D not certain. For the CDR3, the DNA is TGTGCCAGCAGTGAATTTGTCTTAGGGCATTCACCCCTCCACTTT. The encoded protein is CASSEFVLGHSPLHF.